One and the same sample provided the 3 T cell receptor beta chains below, sequenced in a study of T cell repertoires in cytomegalovirus infection. From the reads, TCRdb called clonotypes with MiXCR, one entry per CDR3 protein. This table holds some 150,000 distinct CDR3 sequences, 5.5% to 7% found once. Sequencing used PBMCs. The receptors come from a human donor in good health (CMV status not recorded). Some clones in this sample may be carry-over from other donors' samples.

This clonotype was recorded a few times. The V gene is TRBV20-1, the J gene TRBJ2-2; TRBD2 might be the D (5 bases). CDR1 and CDR2 (germline): DFQATT, SNEGSKA (reference sequence). Trimming took 0 bases from V and 7 from J, leaving 18 bases between them. The length of the CDR3 is 16 residues. The CDR3 DNA is TGCAGTGCTAGAGAGGGAGTTTTCCCAAAGTTCGGGGAGCTGTTTTTT. Its protein product is CSAREGVFPKFGELFF.

Many counts were recorded for this clonotype. CDR3 nucleotides: TGCGCCAGCAGCTTGGAACCCAACCCGTACAATGAGCAGTTCTTC. Encoded protein: CASSLEPNPYNEQFF. The rearrangement links TRBV5-1 to TRBJ2-1, with unresolved D. The V end lost 0 bases, the J end lost 4 bases, and 11 bases lay between the germline ends. CDR1 is SGHRS and CDR2 is YFSETQ in the germline V gene. The CDR3 runs 15 residues.

V usage is TRBV2 and J usage is TRBJ1-4; D gene uncertain. With 6 bases removed from V and 10 bases from J, the gap between germline ends came to 9 bases. In germline, CDR1 is SNHLY, CDR2 FYNNEI. The CDR3 spans 11 residues. The CDR3 DNA sequence: TGTGCCAGCAGGGTCGAGGGAAAACTGTTTTTT. Its translation is CASRVEGKLFF.